The source of this TCR beta chain is a study of OX40 agonist ivuxolimab in advanced cancers. Libraries were prepared by immunoSEQ multiplex PCR; TCRdb keeps only in-frame clonotypes and omits some of them. This sample has under 80,000 clones, with 65% to 85% found just once. As for this clone: What it binds is not known.

The CDR3 contains 18 residues. Study-level findings and limits: The study found that CD8+ T cells averaged more expanded clones than CD4+.

The sample in question was CD4+ or CD8+ T cells sorted from blood, obtained in a trial of the OX40 agonist ivuxolimab. V is TRBV12-2 and J is TRBJ2-2; TRBD2, as called in the table, went unchecked against the DNA. TRBV12-2 is a pseudogene segment. This TCR came from an adult with an advanced solid tumor such as melanoma, head and neck, liver or kidney cancer. The CDR3 is CASRLARRGAFSTGELFF. CDR3 coding DNA: TGTGCAAGTCGCTTAGCGAGACGCGGAGCGTTTTCCACCGGGGAGCTGTTTTTT.